This T cell receptor (beta chain) was captured by sequencing in a study of beta chain features in type 1 diabetes. The study, taken as a whole, reports: When Type 1 diabetes patients were examined, their TCRB CDR3s proved moderately but significantly shorter in all four CD4+ subsets. Patients' naive, central memory and Treg TCRB repertoires seemed closer to one another than those of healthy donors.

Germline V CDR1 and CDR2: SGHTA, FQGTGA. CDR3 length: 17 residues. Germline trimming cut 1 base from V and 9 bases from J; bases unmatched to any gene: 13. Expressed TCRB transcripts were sequenced because the isolated RNA had all been reverse transcribed beforehand. TCRdb keeps only in-frame clones here, not all; method: immunoSEQ multiplex PCR. The sample lists 150,000 to 180,000 clones; approximately 10% were seen once. About this clone: The antigen is not known.

The specimen was central memory CD4+ T cells from blood. This sequence was found in a man under 40 with type 1 diabetes. The V call is TRBV7-3, the J call TRBJ2-1, with TRBD2 matching 9 bases. Here the CDR3 DNA reads TGTGCCAGCAGCTTAATCCTTAGCGGGAGAGGCCGAGTTGAGCAGTTCTTC. Translating it yields CASSLILSGRGRVEQFF. Filled out from reference TRBV7-3 and TRBJ2-1, the complete variable domain reads GAGVSQTPSNKVTEKGKYVELRCDPISGHTALYWYRQSLGQGPEFLIYFQGTGAADDSGLPNDRFFAVRPEGSVSTLKIQRTERGDSAVYLCASSLILSGRGRVEQFFGPGTRLTVL.